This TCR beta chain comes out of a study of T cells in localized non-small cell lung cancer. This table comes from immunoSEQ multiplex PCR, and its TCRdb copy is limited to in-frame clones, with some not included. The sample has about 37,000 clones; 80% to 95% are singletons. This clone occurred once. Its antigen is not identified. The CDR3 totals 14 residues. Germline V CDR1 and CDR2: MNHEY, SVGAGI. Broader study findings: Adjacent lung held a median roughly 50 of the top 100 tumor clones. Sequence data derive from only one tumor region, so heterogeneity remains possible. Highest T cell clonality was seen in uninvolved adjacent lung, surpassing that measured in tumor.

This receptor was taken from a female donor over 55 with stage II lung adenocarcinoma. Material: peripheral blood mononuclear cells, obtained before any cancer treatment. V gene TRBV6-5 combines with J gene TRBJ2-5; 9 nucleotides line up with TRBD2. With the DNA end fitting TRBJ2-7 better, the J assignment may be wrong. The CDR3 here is CASSLGGGAREQYF. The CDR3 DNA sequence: TGTGCCAGCAGTTTGGGCGGGGGGGCTCGCGAGCAGTACTTC.